Presented here are 28 T cell receptor beta chains from one specimen sequenced in a study of shared clonotypes between healthy human individuals (dated by TCRdb to about 2020). The method was the immunoSEQ multiplex PCR assay. TCRdb's version of the immuneACCESS table is confined to in-frame rearrangements and falls short of the full clone set. An unresolved V gene accounts for under half of the shortfall where checked; the remainder is of unknown origin. The sample table shows under 2.5 million clones, and roughly 92% are seen once. Around 0.38% of the sample lies in the top ten. Sequenced material: naive CD4+ T cells from PBMCs. The sample's cell subset or site label, in plain terms: CD45RA+ positively selected. The receptor set was obtained from a man aged 18 to 29 in good health. Some clones in this sample may be carry-over from other donors' samples.

Here the CDR3 DNA reads TGCGCCAGCAGCGCCTCTACAGGGCTGGCGACCGGGGAGCTGTTTTTT. Encoded protein: CASSASTGLATGELFF. The chain recombines TRBV5-1 with TRBJ2-2, with D maybe TRBD1 (6 bases). V lost 4 bases and J 5 bases, leaving 18 bases between the germline ends. The length of the CDR3 is 16 residues. Germline loops: CDR1 SGHRS, CDR2 YFSETQ.

This clone was observed a handful of times. This chain joins TRBV4-2 and TRBJ1-2; no clear D. V was trimmed by 0 bases and J by 1 base, leaving 12 bases between them. The germline gives CDR1 LGHNA, CDR2 YNFKEQ. The CDR3 is 16 amino acids. CDR3 in amino acids: CASSQEGGAFNYGYTF. The CDR3 nucleotides are TGTGCCAGCAGCCAAGAGGGTGGCGCCTTTAACTATGGCTACACCTTC.

This clone was seen only a few times. The genes are TRBV30 and TRBJ1-1, with 9 bases matching TRBD1. In germline, CDR1 is GTSNPN, CDR2 SVGIG (reference sequence). The CDR3 contains 15 residues. Trimming cost V 4 bases and J 5 bases; bases outside gene matches: 11. CDR3 protein: CAWNKPGQGWTEAFF. The CDR3, as DNA: TGTGCCTGGAATAAGCCGGGACAGGGCTGGACTGAAGCTTTCTTT.

J is TRBJ1-1 and V is TRBV18; no definite D call. The ends were cut back, 3 bases at V and 3 bases at J, with 11 bases in the middle. CDR1 is KGHSH and CDR2 is LQKENI in the germline V gene. The CDR3 totals 14 residues. The CDR3 region has the DNA TGTGCCAGCTCACCTGACATTGTTCACACTGAAGCTTTCTTT. It translates to CASSPDIVHTEAFF. Complete variable domain (other parts from reference TRBV18 and TRBJ1-1): NAGVMQNPRHLVRRRGQEARLRCSPMKGHSHVYWYRQLPEEGLKFMVYLQKENIIDESGMPKERFSAEFPKEGPSILRIQQVVRGDSAAYFCASSPDIVHTEAFFGQGTRLTVV.

This clone occurred once. This chain joins TRBV6-5 and TRBJ2-3; D remains unclear. This CDR3 is built from 14 residues. The V and J ends lost 8 bases and 1 base respectively, with 13 bases between them. Germline CDR1 is MNHEY and CDR2 is SVGAGI. CDR3 sequence reads: CASGLERGTDTQYF. The CDR3 DNA sequence: TGTGCCAGCGGGTTGGAAAGGGGCACAGATACGCAGTATTTT.

The chain links TRBV4-1 to TRBJ2-1, with 8 bases lining up with TRBD2. Per the germline V gene, CDR1 is MGHRA and CDR2 is YSYEKL. There are 15 residues in the CDR3. Trimming cost V 4 bases and J 2 bases; bases outside gene matches: 4. The CDR3 nucleotides read TGCGCCAGCAGCCGGAGCGGGAGTGCCTACAATGAGCAGTTCTTC. This translates into CASSRSGSAYNEQFF.

The V gene is TRBV28, the J gene TRBJ2-7; perhaps TRBD2 as D (6 bases). Looked up from germline, CDR1 is MDHEN and CDR2 is SYDVKM. With 5 bases removed from V and 0 bases from J, the gap between germline ends came to 11 bases. CDR3 size: 14 residues. Here the CDR3 reads CASSEWRGSYEQYF. The CDR3 nucleotides are TGTGCCAGCAGTGAGTGGCGGGGCTCCTACGAGCAGTACTTC.

The chain carries TRBV2 and TRBJ2-5; 12 positions match TRBD2. The CDR3 has 15 residues. CDR1 and CDR2 from the germline V gene are SNHLY and FYNNEI. J was trimmed by 6 bases and V by 8 bases; bases with no gene match: 10. The CDR3 DNA is TGTGCCAGCGGGACTAGCGGGCGGGTGGGCAAGACCCAGTACTTC. Translating it yields CASGTSGRVGKTQYF.

The chain combines TRBV7-2 with TRBJ2-7; 7 bases map to TRBD1. The CDR3 length is 15 residues. CDR1 is SGHTA, CDR2 FQGNSA, per germline. With 5 bases clipped from V and 3 bases from J, the junction kept 10 bases outside the gene matches. In nucleotides, the CDR3 is TGTGCCAGCAGCCTACGGACAGGACAGAACTACGAGCAGTACTTC. It encodes CASSLRTGQNYEQYF.

This clone was recorded only once. V is TRBV28 and J is TRBJ1-2; D is undetermined. Per the germline V gene, CDR1 is MDHEN and CDR2 is SYDVKM. Trimming took off 6 bases at V and 2 bases at J, with 13 bases between the two ends. This CDR3 spans 14 amino acids. CDR3 in DNA: TGTGCCAGCAGCTTAAAACAGATAAACTATGGCTACACCTTC. This sequence encodes CASSLKQINYGYTF.

Worth noting for this clone: At one end the junction does not follow the germline gene, possibly because of a read error. The rearrangement uses TRBV27 and TRBJ2-5; TRBD1 agrees at 10 bases. The CDR3 runs to 13 residues. Germline assignment: CDR1 MNHEY and CDR2 SMNVEV (reference sequence). The DNA of the CDR3 is TGTGCCAGCACCGGGACAGGGGTAGAGGCCCAGTACTTC. This translates into CASTGTGVEAQYF.

This chain joins TRBV27 and TRBJ1-5; D may be TRBD1 (5 bases). Germline V gene sequence: CDR1 MNHEY, CDR2 SMNVEV (reference sequence). V lost 6 bases, J lost 5 bases, and 8 bases lay in between. CDR3 length equals 12 residues. The CDR3: CASRGPYQPQHF. CDR3 in DNA: TGTGCCAGCAGGGGGCCATATCAGCCCCAGCATTTT.

The gene calls are TRBV7-9 and TRBJ2-1; D remains unclear. CDR1 and CDR2 (germline): SEHNR, FQNEAQ (reference sequence). Trimming pared 2 bases from V and 8 bases from J, leaving 19 bases between. The CDR3 extends over 16 amino acids. The CDR3 region is CASSLRDSDQSDEQFF. CDR3 coding DNA: TGTGCCAGCAGCTTAAGGGATTCGGACCAGAGCGATGAGCAGTTCTTC.

J is TRBJ2-3 and V is TRBV19, with D possibly called TRBD1 or TRBD2 (5 bases each). Germline V gene data show CDR1 as LNHDA and CDR2 as SQIVND (reference sequence). The CDR3 covers 13 residues. V was cut by 9 bases and J by 13 bases, with 23 bases left in between. The CDR3 is CASRMTGTPAEYF. Written as DNA, the CDR3 is TGTGCCAGCCGAATGACCGGGACCCCGGCGGAGTATTTT.

This sequence joins TRBV28 and TRBJ2-2, with 9 bases that match TRBD1. V shed 3 bases and J 6 bases; nucleotides not matched to a gene: 8. This CDR3 is built from 16 residues. Germline CDR1 is MDHEN and CDR2 is SYDVKM. The CDR3 spells CASSLGGTGGSGELFF. CDR3 DNA: TGTGCCAGCAGTTTGGGTGGAACAGGGGGCTCCGGGGAGCTGTTTTTT.

V and J are TRBV28 and TRBJ1-5; D may be TRBD1 (5 bases). V was pared by 8 bases and J by 2 bases, with 16 bases between. Per germline, CDR1 MDHEN and CDR2 SYDVKM. The CDR3 loop spans 15 amino acids. The CDR3: CASGLGQGGNQPQHF. CDR3 DNA sequence: TGTGCCAGCGGATTGGGGCAGGGCGGCAATCAGCCCCAGCATTTT.

This sequence joins TRBV11-2 and TRBJ2-7; TRBD1 matches at 9 bases. The CDR3 consists of 14 residues. V lost 4 bases to trimming and J lost 2 bases; unmatched junction nucleotides: 3. CDR1 and CDR2 from the germline V gene are SGHAT and FQNNGV. The CDR3 is CASSYRGLPYEQYF. The CDR3 DNA follows: TGTGCCAGCAGCTACAGGGGGCTACCCTACGAGCAGTACTTC.

The V and J genes are TRBV7-9 and TRBJ2-1; D possibly corresponds to TRBD2 (7 bases). Germline V lookup: CDR1 SEHNR, CDR2 FQNEAQ (reference sequence). The germline V and J ends were trimmed by 0 bases and 8 bases, with 17 bases remaining between them. The CDR3 sequence is 16 residues long. Written as DNA, the CDR3 is TGTGCCAGCAGCTTAGCGGGGGCTACCCGGGGGGATGAGCAGTTCTTC. The encoded protein is CASSLAGATRGDEQFF.

The chain combines TRBV19 with TRBJ2-1; D ambiguous. The V end lost 4 bases, the J end lost 4 bases, and 11 bases lay between the germline ends. The CDR3 sequence is 14 residues long. The V gene's germline CDR1 is LNHDA and CDR2 SQIVND (reference sequence). DNA of the CDR3: TGTGCCAGTAGTACCCCTGGACCATACAATGAGCAGTTCTTC. It encodes CASSTPGPYNEQFF.

For this clone: The identical CDR3 is also encoded by other nucleotide sequences in the sample. The chain recombines TRBV4-1 with TRBJ2-3; D is uncertain. The CDR3 length is 13 residues. Trimming stripped 0 bases from V and 5 bases from J, with 6 bases between. Germline assignment: CDR1 MGHRA and CDR2 YSYEKL. The CDR3 spells CASSQDPGDTQYF. CDR3 nucleotide sequence: TGCGCCAGCAGCCAAGATCCGGGAGATACGCAGTATTTT.

V usage is TRBV18 and J usage is TRBJ1-1, with D perhaps matching TRBD1 (5 bases). Germline CDR1 reads KGHSH; CDR2 reads LQKENI. Trimming shortened V by 3 bases and J by 4 bases, and 18 bases separated the two germline ends. The length of the CDR3 is 16 residues. CDR3 residues: CASSPAAGSGSTEAFF. CDR3 in DNA: TGTGCCAGCTCACCTGCGGCAGGGAGTGGAAGCACTGAAGCTTTCTTT.

The V call is TRBV5-1, the J call TRBJ2-1, with D possibly being TRBD1 or TRBD2 (6 bases each). Germline V gene sequence: CDR1 SGHRS, CDR2 YFSETQ. This CDR3 has 15 residues. The ends were cut back, 0 bases at V and 5 bases at J, with 12 bases in the middle. CDR3 amino acids: CASSLASGADNEQFF. In nucleotides, the CDR3 is TGCGCCAGCAGCTTGGCATCGGGGGCGGACAATGAGCAGTTCTTC.

The chain carries TRBV30 and TRBJ2-5, with a possible D match to TRBD2 (7 bases). The CDR3 is 15 amino acids. Per the germline V gene, CDR1 is GTSNPN and CDR2 is SVGIG (reference sequence). The germline V and J ends were trimmed by 2 bases and 5 bases, with 18 bases remaining between them. DNA for the CDR3: TGTGCCTGGAGTCACGGAGGGGGGGCTGGGGAGACCCAGTACTTC. Translation: CAWSHGGGAGETQYF.

This chain joins TRBV10-3 and TRBJ2-7; TRBD1 matches at 8 bases. The CDR3 is 14 residues long. Per the germline V gene, CDR1 is ENHRY and CDR2 is SYGVKD. The ends lost 10 bases at V and 3 bases at J; junction bases unmatched: 11. The CDR3 region has the DNA TGTGCCACCCACCTGGGACAGGAGAGCTACGAGCAGTACTTC. It translates to CATHLGQESYEQYF.

This clone has just one count. V and J are TRBV6-1 and TRBJ1-2; 7 positions agree with TRBD1. The CDR3 runs to 14 residues. CDR1 is MNHNS and CDR2 is SASEGT in the germline V gene. V lost 6 bases, J lost 3 bases, and 7 bases stayed unmatched. CDR3 region: CASRKRQGDYGYTF. The CDR3 DNA sequence: TGTGCCAGCAGGAAAAGACAGGGAGACTATGGCTACACCTTC.

The genes are TRBV7-9 and TRBJ2-7; a possible D gene is TRBD2 (6 bases). The V end lost 3 bases, the J end lost 4 bases, and 22 bases lay between the germline ends. Germline V gene lookup returns CDR1 SEHNR and CDR2 FQNEAQ (reference sequence). The length of the CDR3 is 17 residues. CDR3 bases: TGTGCCAGCAGCTTCACTAGCTCCCCCTACTATTATTACGAGCAGTACTTC. This sequence encodes CASSFTSSPYYYYEQYF.

The rearrangement links TRBV14 to TRBJ2-1; D gene ambiguous. Deletions cut 1 base from V and 2 bases from J, with 12 bases between. The CDR3 covers 16 residues. The germline CDR1 and CDR2 sequences are SGHDN and FVKESK. The CDR3 spells CASSQVHGAAYNEQFF. CDR3 nucleotides: TGTGCCAGCAGCCAAGTGCATGGAGCCGCCTACAATGAGCAGTTCTTC.

This clone was picked up one time. The rearrangement joins TRBV18 to TRBJ2-3; TRBD1 agrees at 7 bases. There are 14 residues in the CDR3. J was trimmed by 4 bases and V by 3 bases; bases with no gene match: 4. Germline-derived CDR1 and CDR2 are KGHSH and LQKENI. The CDR3 nucleotides read TGTGCCAGCTCACCGGACAGGCGCTCAGATACGCAGTATTTT. Translating gives CASSPDRRSDTQYF. Full variable domain (rest looked up from reference TRBV18 and TRBJ2-3): NAGVMQNPRHLVRRRGQEARLRCSPMKGHSHVYWYRQLPEEGLKFMVYLQKENIIDESGMPKERFSAEFPKEGPSILRIQQVVRGDSAAYFCASSPDRRSDTQYFGPGTRLTVL.